This paragraph reports one T cell receptor (beta chain). Each CDR3 protein is one row after TCRdb ran MiXCR on the 5' RACE reads. This table has approximately 510,000 distinct CDR3 sequences, 21% appearing once. CDR3 size: 13 residues. Germline V CDR1 and CDR2: MRHNA, SNTAGT. V lost 4 bases and J 1 base, leaving 7 bases between the germline ends. This specimen belongs to a study of T cells after yellow fever vaccination. Source: PBMCs, taken 20 to 25 days after the first yellow fever vaccination. This sequence was found in a man aged 18 to 30 who received the YFV17D yellow fever vaccine. The V and J genes are TRBV6-4 and TRBJ1-1, with D unresolved. CDR3 nucleotide sequence: TGTGCCAGCAGTGGGGAAGCGAACACTGAAGCTTTCTTT. Its translation is CASSGEANTEAFF.